This entry concerns a single T cell receptor beta chain. The antigen remains unidentified. Only in-frame clones appear in the TCRdb table, and some are missing; sequencing was by immunoSEQ multiplex PCR. The sample yields tens of thousands of clones, approximately 86% seen once. This record belongs to a study of OX40 agonist ivuxolimab in advanced cancers. Study results and limitations: Fewer expanded clones were found on average in CD4+ than in CD8+ T cells.

This CDR3 contains 13 residues. CDR1 is SGHTA, CDR2 FQGNSA, per germline. Between the trimmed V and J ends, which lost 2 bases and 1 base, there was a span of 5 bases. The receptor was derived from an adult with an advanced solid tumor such as melanoma, head and neck, liver or kidney cancer. This specimen was CD4+ or CD8+ T cells sorted from blood, taken in a trial of the OX40 agonist ivuxolimab. The chain is built from TRBV7-2 and TRBJ1-1; no firm D call. The CDR3 region is CASSLYSNTEAFF. The DNA for the CDR3 is TGTGCCAGCAGCTTATATTCGAACACTGAAGCTTTCTTT.